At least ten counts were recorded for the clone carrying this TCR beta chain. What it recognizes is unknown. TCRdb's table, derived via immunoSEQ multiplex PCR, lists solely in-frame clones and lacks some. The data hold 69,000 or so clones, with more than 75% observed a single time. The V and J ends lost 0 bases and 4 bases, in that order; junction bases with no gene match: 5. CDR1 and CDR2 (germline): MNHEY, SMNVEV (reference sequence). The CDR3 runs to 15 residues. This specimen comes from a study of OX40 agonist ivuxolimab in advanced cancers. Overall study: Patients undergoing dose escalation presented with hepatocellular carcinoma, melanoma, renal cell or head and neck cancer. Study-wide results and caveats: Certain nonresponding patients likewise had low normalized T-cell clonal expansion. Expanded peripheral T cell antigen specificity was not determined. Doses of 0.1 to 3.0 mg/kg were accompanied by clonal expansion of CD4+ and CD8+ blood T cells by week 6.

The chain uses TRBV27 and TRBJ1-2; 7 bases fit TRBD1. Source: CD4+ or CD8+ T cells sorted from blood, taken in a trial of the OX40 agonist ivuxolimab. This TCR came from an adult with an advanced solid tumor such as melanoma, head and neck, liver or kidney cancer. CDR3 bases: TGTGCCAGCAGTTTATCTTGGACAGGAATCTATGGCTACACCTTC. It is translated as CASSLSWTGIYGYTF.